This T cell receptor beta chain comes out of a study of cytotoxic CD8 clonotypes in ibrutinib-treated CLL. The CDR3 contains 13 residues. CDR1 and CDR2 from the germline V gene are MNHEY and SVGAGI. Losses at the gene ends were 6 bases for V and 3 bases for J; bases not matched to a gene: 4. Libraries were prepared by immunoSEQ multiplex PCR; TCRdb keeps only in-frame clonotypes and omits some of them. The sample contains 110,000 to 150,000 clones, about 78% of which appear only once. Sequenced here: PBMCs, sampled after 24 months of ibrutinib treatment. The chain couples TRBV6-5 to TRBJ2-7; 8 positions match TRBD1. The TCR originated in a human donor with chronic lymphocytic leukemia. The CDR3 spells CASRRGQGYEQYF. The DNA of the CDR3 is TGTGCCAGCAGGAGAGGACAGGGCTACGAGCAGTACTTC.